A selection of T cell receptor beta chains follows, all from one sample in a study of T cell responses to AZD1222 COVID-19 vaccine. Clones were sequenced by immunoSEQ multiplex PCR, and TCRdb holds only the in-frame ones, with some missing. The table has about 170,000 clones, approximately 90% seen once; the top ten hold approximately 0.97%. Specimen: peripheral blood, collected 28 days after the second AZD1222 dose. The receptors shown here come from an adult who received the AZD1222 COVID-19 vaccine. CDR3s include the opening cysteine and the closing phenylalanine or tryptophan. The D gene is left open where the match is weak. Clone size is not always given. Where it is, it says once, few, many or a class for expanded clones.

cdr3_nt: TGTGCCAGCAGCCAAGAGGGTCCGGGGGCGATGACCGGGGAGCTGTTTTTT
cdr3_aa: CASSQEGPGAMTGELFF
d_call: .
v_call: TRBV4-2
clone_size: .
j_call: TRBJ2-2

cdr3_nt: TGTGCCAGCAGCCGCTCGCGGGATGTGAGGAATGAGCAGTTCTTC
cdr3_aa: CASSRSRDVRNEQFF
d_call: .
v_call: TRBV7-2
clone_size: .
j_call: TRBJ2-1

cdr3_nt: TGTGCCAGCTCACCACCGAGCGGGGGCACAGATACGCAGTATTTT
cdr3_aa: CASSPPSGGTDTQYF
d_call: TRBD2
v_call: TRBV18
clone_size: .
j_call: TRBJ2-3

cdr3_nt: TGTGCCAGCAGCTTAGCGGCCGGGACAGGGGGCGGAGATACGCAGTATTTT
cdr3_aa: CASSLAAGTGGGDTQYF
d_call: TRBD1
v_call: TRBV7-6
clone_size: .
j_call: TRBJ2-3

cdr3_nt: TGTGCCAGCAGTTACCAGGGGGGGGGCTACGAGCAGTACTTC
cdr3_aa: CASSYQGGGYEQYF
d_call: .
v_call: TRBV6-2/TRBV6-3
clone_size: .
j_call: TRBJ2-7

cdr3_nt: TGTGCCAGCTCACCTGGGGGGAACACCGGGGAGCTGTTTTTT
cdr3_aa: CASSPGGNTGELFF
d_call: .
v_call: TRBV18
clone_size: once
j_call: TRBJ2-2

cdr3_nt: TGTGCCAGCAGTCCCGTAGGACAGGGGGTTGCCTATAATTCACCCCTCCACTTT
cdr3_aa: CASSPVGQGVAYNSPLHF
d_call: TRBD1
v_call: TRBV6-6
clone_size: .
j_call: TRBJ1-6

cdr3_nt: TGTGCCAGCAGCTGGGACACGAACACTGAAGCTTTCTTT
cdr3_aa: CASSWDTNTEAFF
d_call: .
v_call: TRBV7-9
clone_size: .
j_call: TRBJ1-1

cdr3_nt: TGTGCCAGCAGCCAAGATGGGGGCCGGGGCTACACCTTC
cdr3_aa: CASSQDGGRGYTF
d_call: .
v_call: TRBV2
clone_size: .
j_call: TRBJ1-2

cdr3_nt: TGTGCCAGCAGCTTACTGGGGGCCGTTTACGAGCAGTACTTC
cdr3_aa: CASSLLGAVYEQYF
d_call: .
v_call: TRBV13
clone_size: .
j_call: TRBJ2-7

cdr3_nt: TGTGCCAGCAGTCCCGGCGGGGGTAAGAAGCCCCAGCATTTT
cdr3_aa: CASSPGGGKKPQHF
d_call: .
v_call: TRBV7-9
clone_size: once
j_call: TRBJ1-5

cdr3_nt: TGCAGCGTAGCCCTAGGGGGGGATACCTACGAGCAGTACTTC
cdr3_aa: CSVALGGDTYEQYF
d_call: .
v_call: TRBV29-1
clone_size: few
j_call: TRBJ2-7

cdr3_nt: TGTGCCAGCAGCTTATCAGGGGATATCACTGAAGCTTTCTTT
cdr3_aa: CASSLSGDITEAFF
d_call: .
v_call: TRBV11-3
clone_size: .
j_call: TRBJ1-1

cdr3_nt: TGTGCCAGCAGTTCCCCTGGACCGAATTCACCCCTCCACTTT
cdr3_aa: CASSSPGPNSPLHF
d_call: .
v_call: TRBV27
clone_size: .
j_call: TRBJ1-6

cdr3_nt: TGTGCCAGCAGCTTAGGGGGCGGGAACACTGAAGCTTTCTTT
cdr3_aa: CASSLGGGNTEAFF
d_call: .
v_call: TRBV11-2
clone_size: .
j_call: TRBJ1-1

cdr3_nt: TGCAGCGTTGGGGTCACTGAAGCTTTCTTT
cdr3_aa: CSVGVTEAFF
d_call: .
v_call: TRBV29-1
clone_size: .
j_call: TRBJ1-1

cdr3_nt: TGCGCCAGCAGCGTTTCCTACAATGAGCAGTTCTTC
cdr3_aa: CASSVSYNEQFF
d_call: .
v_call: TRBV5-1
clone_size: .
j_call: TRBJ2-1

cdr3_nt: TGCAGCGTCTCGACAGGGCCCGGAACTGAAGCTTTCTTT
cdr3_aa: CSVSTGPGTEAFF
d_call: TRBD1
v_call: TRBV29-1
clone_size: .
j_call: TRBJ1-1

cdr3_nt: TGCGCCAGCAGCCAAGACAGGGCCAATCAGCCCCAGCATTTT
cdr3_aa: CASSQDRANQPQHF
d_call: .
v_call: TRBV4-1
clone_size: .
j_call: TRBJ1-5

cdr3_nt: TGTGCCACGTTAGCTGGGGATACGCAGTATTTT
cdr3_aa: CATLAGDTQYF
d_call: .
v_call: TRBV19
clone_size: .
j_call: TRBJ2-3

cdr3_nt: TGTGCCAGCAGCCCTGGACAGGGAGTACAGCCCCAGCATTTT
cdr3_aa: CASSPGQGVQPQHF
d_call: TRBD1
v_call: TRBV3-1/TRBV3-2
clone_size: few
j_call: TRBJ1-5

cdr3_nt: TGTGCCATCAGTGAGGCCTTTGGACTAGCCCGAGATACGCAGTATTTT
cdr3_aa: CAISEAFGLARDTQYF
d_call: TRBD2
v_call: TRBV10-3
clone_size: once
j_call: TRBJ2-3

cdr3_nt: TGTGCCAGCAGTGTTCAGCAAAGAATGAACACTGAAGCTTTCTTT
cdr3_aa: CASSVQQRMNTEAFF
d_call: .
v_call: TRBV2
clone_size: .
j_call: TRBJ1-1

cdr3_nt: TGTGCCAGCTCACCCGATCAACAAGGCTTGAACACTGAAGCTTTCTTT
cdr3_aa: CASSPDQQGLNTEAFF
d_call: .
v_call: TRBV18
clone_size: .
j_call: TRBJ1-1